The entry below gives a single T cell receptor beta chain sequence along with its context. What it recognizes is unknown. Healthy bone marrow donors made up the donors. Nominal health characterized the donors when sampled, though unrecorded immune exposures were likely. This sample is part of a study of cytomegalovirus exposure and HLA in healthy donors. General observations from the study: It was reportedly the case that the classifier diagnosed cytomegalovirus status with high specificity and sensitivity.

PCR amplification relied on 60 Vbeta primers (plus 13 Jbeta primers). Assay used: immunoSEQ multiplex PCR; TCRdb lists only in-frame clones, some missing. The sample records around 90,000 clones, about two thirds being singletons. The sequence was collected from a human donor in good health. Material for sequencing was PBMCs.

This chain's CDR3 is CASSLASSGSDTQYF. The CDR3 DNA reads as TGCGCCAGCAGCTTGGCGTCTAGCGGGTCAGATACGCAGTATTTT. The chain employs TRBV5-1 and TRBJ2-3, with 8 positions matching TRBD2. There are 15 residues in the CDR3. Trimming removed 0 bases from V and 4 bases from J; junction bases left unmatched: 4. CDR1 and CDR2 from the germline V gene are SGHRS and YFSETQ.